The 32 T cell receptor beta chains given below trace back to one sample, sequenced in a study of Ad26.COV2.S vaccination and SARS-CoV-2 variants. The treatment was: around 19 received Ad26.COV2.S at low or high dose, single or two shots; roughly 5 received placebo; per-sample allocation not given. It was on day 63 after the first vaccine or placebo injection that samples were taken. Generated by immunoSEQ multiplex PCR, the TCRdb table keeps only in-frame clones and is missing some. The table records approximately 480,000 clones, roughly nine tenths of them present only once. The source was peripheral blood, collected in a trial of Ad26.COV2.S vaccine versus placebo. All receptors derive from a person between 18 and 65 years old who received the Ad26.COV2.S COVID-19 vaccine or a placebo.

The chain carries TRBV5-4 and TRBJ2-2; D remains ambiguous. Trimming left V 2 bases short and J 1 base short, with 9 bases between. The CDR3 covers 15 residues. From germline, CDR1 is SGHNT and CDR2 YYREEE (reference sequence). The CDR3 DNA sequence: TGTGCCAGCAGCTTAGGCCGTGGGAACACCGGGGAGCTGTTTTTT. This encodes CASSLGRGNTGELFF.

V gene TRBV19 combines with J gene TRBJ2-7, with D perhaps matching TRBD1 or TRBD2 (5 bases each). The CDR3 sequence is 15 residues long. Germline values: CDR1 LNHDA, CDR2 SQIVND (reference sequence). V dropped 5 bases and J dropped 3 bases, with 17 bases sitting between them. The CDR3 DNA sequence: TGTGCCAGTAGTGCTCCCAGAGGGGCCCACTACGAGCAGTACTTC. Translating it yields CASSAPRGAHYEQYF.

V usage is TRBV19 and J usage is TRBJ2-5; 8 bases are a match to TRBD2. This CDR3 has 18 residues. Germline V CDR1 and CDR2: LNHDA, SQIVND (reference sequence). The J segment lost 5 bases and the V segment lost 0 bases, leaving 14 bases of the junction unmatched. The CDR3 region has the DNA TGTGCCAGTAGTATAGATCATCGAACGGGAGGGGCTCGGGAGACCCAGTACTTC. It codes for CASSIDHRTGGARETQYF.

CDR3 protein: CASSIRTAGGAEQFF. As DNA, the CDR3 is TGTGCCAGTAGTATCAGGACAGCCGGCGGGGCGGAGCAGTTCTTC. V usage is TRBV19 and J usage is TRBJ2-1; D may be TRBD1 or TRBD2 (6 bases each). Germline V gene lookup returns CDR1 LNHDA and CDR2 SQIVND (reference sequence). The CDR3 consists of 15 residues. Trimming pared 3 bases from V and 10 bases from J, leaving 19 bases between.

J is TRBJ1-5 and V is TRBV12-3 or TRBV12-4; D ambiguous. V dropped 0 bases and J dropped 4 bases, with 4 bases sitting between them. This CDR3 has 13 residues. The CDR3 region is CASSLATNQPQHF. The CDR3 DNA is TGTGCCAGCAGTTTAGCGACAAATCAGCCCCAGCATTTT.

This clone appeared once. The gene calls are TRBV6-5 and TRBJ1-3; unclear D gene. Germline-derived CDR1 and CDR2 are MNHEY and SVGAGI. The CDR3 sequence is 13 residues long. V was trimmed by 2 bases and J by 0 bases, leaving 2 bases between them. This CDR3 reads CASSYSSGNTIYF. The CDR3 DNA sequence: TGTGCCAGCAGTTACAGCTCTGGAAACACCATATATTTT.

V and J are TRBV15 and TRBJ2-6; D remains ambiguous. Germline loops: CDR1 LNHNV, CDR2 YYDKDF (reference sequence). This CDR3 has 14 residues. V was pared by 7 bases and J by 1 base, with 8 bases between. CDR3 DNA sequence: TGTGCCACCACTGCTTTATCTGGGGCCAACGTCCTGACTTTC. Protein sequence: CATTALSGANVLTF.

This sequence joins TRBV7-3 and TRBJ2-7; tentatively, D is TRBD2 (6 bases). The CDR3 loop spans 15 amino acids. Germline V lookup: CDR1 SGHTA, CDR2 FQGTGA. Trimming pared 1 base from V and 7 bases from J, leaving 17 bases between. The CDR3: CASSLMATPEGEQYF. DNA for the CDR3: TGTGCCAGCAGCTTAATGGCCACGCCGGAGGGGGAGCAGTACTTC. The variable domain in full, with the rest retrieved from reference TRBV7-3 and TRBJ2-7, is GAGVSQTPSNKVTEKGKYVELRCDPISGHTALYWYRQSLGQGPEFLIYFQGTGAADDSGLPNDRFFAVRPEGSVSTLKIQRTERGDSAVYLCASSLMATPEGEQYFGPGTRLTVT.

The chain links TRBV11-1 to TRBJ2-1, with D perhaps assigned TRBD1 or TRBD2 (6 bases each). Trimming left V 6 bases short and J 6 bases short, with 9 bases between. Per the germline V gene, CDR1 is SGHAT and CDR2 is FQDESV (reference sequence). This CDR3 comprises 12 residues. The CDR3 DNA reads as TGTGCCAGCAGAGGGGGGAGCAATGAGCAGTTCTTC. Translated: CASRGGSNEQFF. The whole variable domain, filled in from reference TRBV11-1 and TRBJ2-1, reads EAEVAQSPRYKITEKSQAVAFWCDPISGHATLYWYRQILGQGPELLVQFQDESVVDDSQLPKDRFSAERLKGVDSTLKIQPAELGDSAMYLCASRGGSNEQFFGPGTRLTVL.

The rearrangement uses TRBV6-6 and TRBJ2-2; 9 bases are a match to TRBD1. Germline CDR1 is MNHNY and CDR2 is SVGAGI (reference sequence). The CDR3 covers 14 residues. V lost 10 bases, J lost 4 bases, and 7 bases stayed unmatched. CDR3 in amino acids: CATSGQGSTGELFF. CDR3 coding DNA: TGTGCCACCTCGGGACAGGGAAGCACCGGGGAGCTGTTTTTT.

This chain links TRBV19 with TRBJ1-5; a possible D gene is TRBD1 (6 bases). Deletions cut 7 bases from V and 4 bases from J, with 17 bases between. CDR3 length equals 15 residues. Per germline, CDR1 LNHDA and CDR2 SQIVND (reference sequence). CDR3 loop: CASKAGDKANQPQHF. CDR3 in DNA: TGTGCCAGTAAAGCCGGGGACAAGGCAAATCAGCCCCAGCATTTT.

For this clone: This CDR3 is also generated by other DNA sequences in the sample. The chain couples TRBV27 to TRBJ2-7; TRBD2 is a possible D gene (6 bases). Germline CDR1 MNHEY, CDR2 SMNVEV (reference sequence). The CDR3 has 14 residues. The ends were cut back, 5 bases at V and 2 bases at J, with 13 bases in the middle. The chain's CDR3 is CASSRRDGPYEQYF. As DNA, the CDR3 is TGTGCCAGCAGTAGGCGGGACGGGCCCTACGAGCAGTACTTC.

The V call is TRBV10-3, the J call TRBJ1-1, with D possibly matching TRBD1 (5 bases). CDR3 length: 13 residues. Germline loops: CDR1 ENHRY, CDR2 SYGVKD. Trimming cost V 6 bases and J 5 bases, with 13 bases left between them. CDR3 bases: TGTGCCATCAGCGGGGTGGGGGGAACTGAAGCTTTCTTT. It encodes CAISGVGGTEAFF.

The chain joins TRBV20-1 to TRBJ1-1, with D maybe TRBD1 (6 bases). This CDR3 is 15 amino acids long. Trimming pared 3 bases from V and 0 bases from J, leaving 14 bases between. Germline V gene data show CDR1 as DFQATT and CDR2 as SNEGSKA (reference sequence). The CDR3 DNA reads as TGCAGTGCTAGTAAGGGGGTGTGGATGAACACTGAAGCTTTCTTT. Residues: CSASKGVWMNTEAFF.

The chain couples TRBV2 to TRBJ2-2; D is perhaps TRBD2 (5 bases). This CDR3 spans 15 amino acids. Trimming stripped 3 bases from V and 4 bases from J, with 12 bases between. The germline V gene has CDR1 SNHLY and CDR2 FYNNEI. The CDR3 DNA follows: TGTGCCAGCAGTGAGAGAGGGTTGGTCACCGGGGAGCTGTTTTTT. Its protein is CASSERGLVTGELFF.

The chain carries TRBV10-3 and TRBJ1-4; weak D call: TRBD1 (5 bases). V lost 0 bases and J lost 8, with 16 bases in between. The CDR3 is 16 amino acids. CDR1 ENHRY and CDR2 SYGVKD come from the germline V gene. The CDR3: CAISESSVGVREKLFF. CDR3 nucleotides: TGTGCCATCAGTGAGTCGTCGGTGGGGGTGCGGGAAAAACTGTTTTTT.

A few counts support this clone. The chain couples TRBV6-6 to TRBJ1-1; D is unresolved. The germline V gene encodes CDR1 MNHNY and CDR2 SVGAGI (reference sequence). The CDR3 loop spans 11 amino acids. V lost 6 bases and J lost 7, with 9 bases in between. CDR3 loop: CASRRTGEAFF. CDR3 DNA sequence: TGTGCCAGCAGGAGGACGGGTGAAGCTTTCTTT.

The chain uses TRBV15 and TRBJ2-3; 15 nucleotides match TRBD2. J gave up 6 bases and V 6 bases, and 7 bases lay outside the gene matches. The CDR3 totals 16 residues. The germline gives CDR1 LNHNV, CDR2 YYDKDF (reference sequence). CDR3: CATSKGLAGGGDTQYF. CDR3 DNA sequence: TGTGCCACCAGTAAGGGACTAGCGGGAGGCGGCGATACGCAGTATTTT.

The gene calls are TRBV19 and TRBJ1-4; 8 nucleotides agree with TRBD1. CDR3 length equals 14 residues. Germline CDR1 and CDR2: LNHDA and SQIVND (reference sequence). V shed 5 bases and J 8 bases; nucleotides not matched to a gene: 7. The CDR3 region is CASSFQGAEEKLFF. CDR3 DNA sequence: TGTGCCAGTAGTTTTCAGGGGGCAGAGGAAAAACTGTTTTTT.

This chain joins TRBV27 and TRBJ1-2; D not certain. This CDR3 comprises 14 residues. Trimming stripped 6 bases from V and 0 bases from J, with 11 bases between. The V gene's germline CDR1 is MNHEY and CDR2 SMNVEV (reference sequence). CDR3 loop: CASRPHGPNYGYTF. The DNA of the CDR3 is TGTGCCAGCAGACCCCACGGTCCTAACTATGGCTACACCTTC.

V usage is TRBV4-1 and J usage is TRBJ2-1; D may be TRBD2 (5 bases). The length of the CDR3 is 15 residues. The V gene lost 1 base and the J gene lost 0 bases, with 7 bases spanning the gap. The germline V gene encodes CDR1 MGHRA and CDR2 YSYEKL. In DNA, the CDR3 is TGCGCCAGCAGCCAAGCTGCGGGCTCCTACAATGAGCAGTTCTTC. Translation: CASSQAAGSYNEQFF.

V usage is TRBV27 and J usage is TRBJ1-5; unclear D gene. Germline V gene lookup returns CDR1 MNHEY and CDR2 SMNVEV (reference sequence). V was shortened by 3 bases and J by 5 bases, with 8 bases between the two germline ends. The CDR3 consists of 13 residues. The CDR3 loop is CASSFREDQPQHF. The CDR3, as DNA: TGTGCCAGCAGTTTTCGGGAGGATCAGCCCCAGCATTTT.

This chain joins TRBV30 and TRBJ2-2, with 8 bases identical to TRBD2. V shed 0 bases, J shed 4 bases, and the junction held 7 bases outside the gene matches. Looked up from germline, CDR1 is GTSNPN and CDR2 is SVGIG (reference sequence). The CDR3 runs 16 residues. The CDR3 sequence: CAWSVKAGVGTGELFF. The CDR3 DNA reads TGTGCCTGGAGTGTAAAAGCGGGAGTGGGCACCGGGGAGCTGTTTTTT.

The chain combines TRBV3-1 (or the pseudogene TRBV3-2) with TRBJ2-2; 7 positions match TRBD2. In germline, CDR1 is LGHDT, CDR2 YNNKEL (reference sequence). Trimming at V came to 0 bases and at J to 0 bases, leaving 10 bases not matched to a gene. The CDR3 contains 19 residues. Here the CDR3 reads CASSQDPPLTSANTGELFF. The CDR3 nucleotides read TGTGCCAGCAGCCAAGATCCCCCACTTACTAGCGCGAACACCGGGGAGCTGTTTTTT.

The chain has TRBV10-3 and TRBJ2-3, with D possibly TRBD2 on 6 matching bases. V was trimmed by 0 bases and J by 6 bases, leaving 10 bases between them. The CDR3 sequence is 14 residues long. CDR1 ENHRY and CDR2 SYGVKD come from the germline V gene. CDR3 coding DNA: TGTGCCATCAGTGAGTCGGCAGGGAGGGATACGCAGTATTTT. Translated, it gives CAISESAGRDTQYF.

This clone has more than one count but fewer than ten. V usage is TRBV19 and J usage is TRBJ2-7, with 7 bases matching TRBD1. The CDR3 sequence is 14 residues long. Germline CDR1 and CDR2: LNHDA and SQIVND (reference sequence). The junction had 7 bases not matched to a gene; V was cut back by 7 bases and J by 1 base. The CDR3 region is CASKVTGQSYEQYF. Here the CDR3 DNA reads TGTGCCAGTAAGGTCACGGGACAGTCCTACGAGCAGTACTTC.

DNA for the CDR3: TGTGCCAGCAGTCATGGGTTTGGGTACGAGCAGTACTTC. Amino acids: CASSHGFGYEQYF. The chain links TRBV6-2 or TRBV6-3 to TRBJ2-7; D uncertain. The CDR3 loop spans 13 amino acids. Germline CDR1 is MNHEY and CDR2 is SVGEGT. The V gene lost 5 bases and the J gene lost 4 bases, with 12 bases spanning the gap.

V and J are TRBV27 and TRBJ2-1, with TRBD2 matching over 13 bases. Per germline, CDR1 MNHEY and CDR2 SMNVEV (reference sequence). Trimming cost V 7 bases and J 8 bases; bases outside gene matches: 5. The CDR3 contains 14 residues. Written as DNA, the CDR3 is TGTGCCAGCAAGGGGACTAGCGGGAACTATGAGCAGTTCTTC. Protein sequence: CASKGTSGNYEQFF.

The chain joins TRBV29-1 to TRBJ2-3; TRBD2 matches 10 bases. V dropped 2 bases and J dropped 5; count of bases not matched to a gene: 7. The CDR3 spans 15 residues. Germline V CDR1 and CDR2: SQVTM, ANQGSEA. The CDR3 region has the DNA TGCAGCGTTGAATCTCTAGCGGGAGTTAAAGATACGCAGTATTTT. Translating it yields CSVESLAGVKDTQYF.

The V gene is TRBV7-6, the J gene TRBJ1-2, with D tentatively TRBD1 (5 bases). The CDR3 is 14 amino acids. V was clipped by 8 bases and J by 2 bases, with 15 bases between them. From germline, CDR1 is SGHVS and CDR2 FNYEAQ. CDR3 protein: CASGGKDGNYGYTF. In nucleotides, the CDR3 is TGTGCCAGCGGGGGGAAGGACGGAAACTATGGCTACACCTTC.

This chain links TRBV5-6 with TRBJ2-7, with D tentatively TRBD1 or TRBD2 (5 bases each). Germline-derived CDR1 and CDR2 are SGHDT and YYEEEE. V was shortened by 4 bases and J by 6 bases, with 11 bases between the two germline ends. CDR3 length equals 12 residues. The CDR3 sequence: CASSLAGAEQYF. The CDR3 DNA is TGTGCCAGCAGCCTCGCCGGGGCCGAGCAGTACTTC.

The gene calls are TRBV28 and TRBJ2-7; D is possibly TRBD1 or TRBD2 (6 bases each). CDR3 length: 15 residues. Germline V gene lookup returns CDR1 MDHEN and CDR2 SYDVKM. Trimming took off 7 bases at V and 0 bases at J, with 16 bases between the two ends. As DNA, the CDR3 is TGTGCCAGCACCCTCAGGGGAGGCCCCTCCTACGAGCAGTACTTC. Translation gives CASTLRGGPSYEQYF.